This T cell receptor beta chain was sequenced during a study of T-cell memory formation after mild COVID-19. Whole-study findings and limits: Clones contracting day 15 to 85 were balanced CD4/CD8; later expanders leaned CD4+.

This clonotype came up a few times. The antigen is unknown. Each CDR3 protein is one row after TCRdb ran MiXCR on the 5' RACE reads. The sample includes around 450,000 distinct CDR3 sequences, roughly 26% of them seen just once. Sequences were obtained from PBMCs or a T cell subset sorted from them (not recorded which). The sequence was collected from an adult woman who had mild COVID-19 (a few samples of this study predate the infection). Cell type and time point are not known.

The CDR3 spells CASSLNMGLADHSYNEQFF. CDR3 sequence (DNA): TGTGCCAGCAGCCTCAACATGGGACTAGCGGATCACTCCTACAATGAGCAGTTCTTC. This rearrangement joins TRBV11-3 to TRBJ2-1; 11 bases are shared with TRBD2. The ends lost 5 bases at V and 0 bases at J; junction bases unmatched: 12. Germline CDR1 SGHNT, CDR2 YENEEA. The CDR3 runs to 19 residues.